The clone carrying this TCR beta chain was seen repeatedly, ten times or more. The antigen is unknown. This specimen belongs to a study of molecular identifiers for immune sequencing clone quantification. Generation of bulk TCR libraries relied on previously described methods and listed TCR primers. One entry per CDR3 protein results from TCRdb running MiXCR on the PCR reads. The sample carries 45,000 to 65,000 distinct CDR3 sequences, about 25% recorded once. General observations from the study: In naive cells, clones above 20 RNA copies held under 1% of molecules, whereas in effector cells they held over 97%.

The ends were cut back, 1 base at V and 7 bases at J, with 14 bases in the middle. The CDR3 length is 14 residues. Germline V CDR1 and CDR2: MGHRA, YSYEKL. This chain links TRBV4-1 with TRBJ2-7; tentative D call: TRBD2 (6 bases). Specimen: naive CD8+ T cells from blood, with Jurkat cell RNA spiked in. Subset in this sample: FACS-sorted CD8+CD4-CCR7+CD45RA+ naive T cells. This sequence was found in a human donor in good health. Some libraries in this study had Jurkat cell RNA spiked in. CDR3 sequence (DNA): TGCGCCAGCAGCCAAGTGGGAGGACCCAGGGAGCAGTACTTC. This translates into CASSQVGGPREQYF.